This is a list of T cell receptor beta chains from one sample in a study of T cells after yellow fever vaccination. Using its own MiXCR run on the 5' RACE reads, TCRdb lists one record per CDR3 protein. Of about 50,000 distinct CDR3 sequences listed, approximately 7% are singletons. Sequenced here: CD8+ T cells sorted from PBMCs, sampled around 15 days after the first yellow fever vaccination. Every receptor here comes from a man aged 18 to 29 who received the YFV17D yellow fever vaccine. Both conserved end residues are part of each CDR3. The D gene is left open where the match is weak. Some rows have no size entry. The others give once, few or many, or a class for an expanded clone.

d_call j_call clone_size v_call cdr3_nt cdr3_aa
- TRBJ1-2 many TRBV19 TGTGCCAGTAGGTTGCGCGACACCGGCTATGGCTACACCTTC CASRLRDTGYGYTF
TRBD1 TRBJ2-2 many TRBV27 TGTGCCAGCAGCCCGGGACAGGGGGTCGGGGAGCTGTTTTTT CASSPGQGVGELFF
- TRBJ2-5 many TRBV12-3/TRBV12-4 TGTGCCAGCAGCATGGCCCGGGAGACCCAGTACTTC CASSMARETQYF
- TRBJ1-1 many TRBV14 TGTGCCAGCAGCCAATTACAGGGCGTGACTGAAGCTTTCTTT CASSQLQGVTEAFF
TRBD2 TRBJ2-1 many TRBV7-2 TGTGCCAGCAGTCCTACTAGCGACCCTTACAATGAGCAGTTCTTC CASSPTSDPYNEQFF
TRBD2 TRBJ2-3 many TRBV5-1 TGCGCCAGCAGCGCACCGACTAGCGGGGGACCCACAGATACGCAGTATTTT CASSAPTSGGPTDTQYF
TRBD2 TRBJ2-5 many TRBV20-1 TGCAGTGCTAGGGATAGCGGGGGACAAGAGACCCAGTACTTC CSARDSGGQETQYF
- TRBJ1-1 few TRBV10-3 TGTGCCGTTCAGGGTTCGGACACTGAAGCTTTCTTT CAVQGSDTEAFF
- TRBJ2-1 many TRBV6-1 TGTGCCAGCAGTGAAGAGATAAGCTCCTACAATGAGCAGTTCTTC CASSEEISSYNEQFF
- TRBJ2-1 many TRBV27 TGTGCCAGCAGTTCGCGTGGAGGATACAATGAGCAGTTCTTC CASSSRGGYNEQFF
- TRBJ2-1 many TRBV10-3 TGTGCCATCAGTGAGTCTGGGGCTACCTACAATGAGCAGTTCTTC CAISESGATYNEQFF
TRBD1 TRBJ1-1 many TRBV19 TGTGCCAGTAGTTTTTCCGGGACAGCTCTTAACACTGAAGCTTTCTTT CASSFSGTALNTEAFF
- TRBJ1-6 many TRBV6-5 TGTGCCAGCAGTTACTCAGGGATTATCTCCTATAATTCACCCCTCCACTTT CASSYSGIISYNSPLHF
TRBD2 TRBJ2-5 - TRBV12-3/TRBV12-4 TGTGCCAGCAGCAAAAGACCGGGACTAGCGGGGGGCAGCCAAGAGACCCAGTACTTC CASSKRPGLAGGSQETQYF
- TRBJ1-2 many TRBV7-8 TGTGCCAGCAGCTTAGGAATCGGTCAGGAGACTAACTATGGCTACACCTTC CASSLGIGQETNYGYTF
- TRBJ2-3 many TRBV12-3/TRBV12-4 TGTGCCAGCAATCCTAGGGGGGGCGCAGATACGCAGTATTTT CASNPRGGADTQYF
- TRBJ2-4 many TRBV15 TGTGCCACCAGCAGAGGACACAGGGAGAAAAACATTCAGTACTTC CATSRGHREKNIQYF
- TRBJ2-1 many TRBV7-3 TGTGCCAGCAGCCCCTTGGGGACTTCCCCTGGGCCAGTCATAAACTTC CASSPLGTSPGPVINF
- TRBJ2-1 many TRBV19 TGTGCCAGTGGTCCTTTAAGCTCCTACAATGAGCAGTTCTTC CASGPLSSYNEQFF